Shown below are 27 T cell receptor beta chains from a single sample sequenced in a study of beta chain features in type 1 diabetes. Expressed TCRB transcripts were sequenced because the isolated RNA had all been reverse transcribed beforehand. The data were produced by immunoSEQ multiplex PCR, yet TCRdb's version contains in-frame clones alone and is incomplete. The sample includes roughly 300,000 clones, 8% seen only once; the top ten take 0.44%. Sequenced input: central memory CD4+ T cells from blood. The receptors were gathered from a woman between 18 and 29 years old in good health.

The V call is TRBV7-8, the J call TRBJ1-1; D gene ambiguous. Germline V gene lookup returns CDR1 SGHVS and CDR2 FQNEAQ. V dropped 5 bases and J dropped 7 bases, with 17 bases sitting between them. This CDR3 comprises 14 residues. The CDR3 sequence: CASSPGWSFSEAFF. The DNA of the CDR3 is TGTGCCAGCAGCCCCGGCTGGAGTTTCAGTGAAGCTTTCTTT.

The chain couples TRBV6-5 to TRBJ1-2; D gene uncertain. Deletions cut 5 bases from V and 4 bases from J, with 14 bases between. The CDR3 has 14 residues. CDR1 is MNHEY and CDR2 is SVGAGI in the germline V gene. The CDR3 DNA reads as TGTGCCAGCAGTGCAGACATAACCGTCTATGGCTACACCTTC. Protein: CASSADITVYGYTF.

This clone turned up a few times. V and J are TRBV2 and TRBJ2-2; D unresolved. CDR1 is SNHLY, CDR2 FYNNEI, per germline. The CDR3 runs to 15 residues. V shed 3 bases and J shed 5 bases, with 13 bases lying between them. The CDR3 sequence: CASSDVGIVTGELFF. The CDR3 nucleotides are TGTGCCAGCAGTGACGTCGGAATTGTTACCGGGGAGCTGTTTTTT.

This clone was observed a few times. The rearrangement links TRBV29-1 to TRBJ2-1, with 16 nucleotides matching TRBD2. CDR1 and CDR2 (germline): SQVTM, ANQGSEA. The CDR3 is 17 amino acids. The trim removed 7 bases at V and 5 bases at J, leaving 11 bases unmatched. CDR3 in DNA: TGCAGCGCCACAGGGGGGACTAGCGGGAGGGCCCACAATGAGCAGTTCTTC. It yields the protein CSATGGTSGRAHNEQFF.

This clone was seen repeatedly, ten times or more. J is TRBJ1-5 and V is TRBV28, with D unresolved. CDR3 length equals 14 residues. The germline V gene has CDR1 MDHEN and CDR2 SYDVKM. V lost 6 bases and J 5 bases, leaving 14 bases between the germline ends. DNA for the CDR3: TGTGCCAGCAGCATGACGTCCGTATATCAGCCCCAGCATTTT. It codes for CASSMTSVYQPQHF. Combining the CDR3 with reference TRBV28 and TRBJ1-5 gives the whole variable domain DVKVTQSSRYLVKRTGEKVFLECVQDMDHENMFWYRQDPGLGLRLIYFSYDVKMKEKGDIPEGYSVSREKKERFSLILESASTNQTSMYLCASSMTSVYQPQHFGDGTRLSIL.

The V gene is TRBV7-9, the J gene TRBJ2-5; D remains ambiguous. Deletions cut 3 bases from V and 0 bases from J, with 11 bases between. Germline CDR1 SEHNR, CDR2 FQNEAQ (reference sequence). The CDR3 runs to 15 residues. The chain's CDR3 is CASSFWLTHQETQYF. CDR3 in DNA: TGTGCCAGCAGCTTTTGGTTAACTCACCAAGAGACCCAGTACTTC.

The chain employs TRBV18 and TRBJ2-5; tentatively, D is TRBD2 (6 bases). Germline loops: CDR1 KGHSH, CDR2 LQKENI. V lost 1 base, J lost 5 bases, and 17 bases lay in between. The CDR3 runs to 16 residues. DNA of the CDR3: TGTGCCAGCTCACCACGTCAGGCAGCGGGTAGTGAGACCCAGTACTTC. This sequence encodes CASSPRQAAGSETQYF.

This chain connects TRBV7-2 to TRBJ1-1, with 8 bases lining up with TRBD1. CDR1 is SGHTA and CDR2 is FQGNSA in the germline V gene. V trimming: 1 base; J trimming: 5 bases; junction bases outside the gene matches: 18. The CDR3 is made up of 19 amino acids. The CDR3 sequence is CASSLVLILGQGRGTEAFF. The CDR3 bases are TGTGCCAGCAGCTTAGTGTTGATTCTAGGACAGGGAAGAGGAACTGAAGCTTTCTTT.

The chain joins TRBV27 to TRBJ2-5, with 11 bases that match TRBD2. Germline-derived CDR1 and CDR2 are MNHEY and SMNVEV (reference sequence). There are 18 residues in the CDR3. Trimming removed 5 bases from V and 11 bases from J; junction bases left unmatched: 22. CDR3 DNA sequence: TGTGCCAGCAGTCACGGGACTAGCGGTTTGAGAAGGGTCCCTAAGCAGTACTTC. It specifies CASSHGTSGLRRVPKQYF.

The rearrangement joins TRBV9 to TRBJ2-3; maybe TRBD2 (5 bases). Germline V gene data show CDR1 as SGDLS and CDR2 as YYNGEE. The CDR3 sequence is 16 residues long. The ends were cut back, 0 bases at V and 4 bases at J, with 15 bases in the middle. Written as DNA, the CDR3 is TGTGCCAGCAGCGTAGGGGGAGCGCCCGGGGCAGATACGCAGTATTTT. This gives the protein CASSVGGAPGADTQYF.

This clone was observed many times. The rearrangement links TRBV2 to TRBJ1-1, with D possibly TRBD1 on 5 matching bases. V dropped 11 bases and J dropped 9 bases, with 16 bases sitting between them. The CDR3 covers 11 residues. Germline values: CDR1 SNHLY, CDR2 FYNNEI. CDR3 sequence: CASDSQGKAFF. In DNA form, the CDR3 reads TGTGCCTCTGACTCGCAGGGCAAAGCTTTCTTT.

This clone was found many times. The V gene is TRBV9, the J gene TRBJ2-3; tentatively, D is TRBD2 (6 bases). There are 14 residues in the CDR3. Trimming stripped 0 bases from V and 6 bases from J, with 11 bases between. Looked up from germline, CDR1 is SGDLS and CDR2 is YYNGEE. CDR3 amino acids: CASSVDRGMDTQYF. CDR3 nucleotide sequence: TGTGCCAGCAGCGTAGATCGGGGGATGGATACGCAGTATTTT.

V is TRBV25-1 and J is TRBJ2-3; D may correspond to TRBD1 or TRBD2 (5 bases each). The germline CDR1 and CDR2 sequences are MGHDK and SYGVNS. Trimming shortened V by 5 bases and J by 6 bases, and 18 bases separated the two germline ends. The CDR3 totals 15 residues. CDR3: CASSPGRGPADTQYF. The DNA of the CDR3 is TGTGCCAGCAGTCCAGGCCGGGGCCCGGCGGATACGCAGTATTTT.

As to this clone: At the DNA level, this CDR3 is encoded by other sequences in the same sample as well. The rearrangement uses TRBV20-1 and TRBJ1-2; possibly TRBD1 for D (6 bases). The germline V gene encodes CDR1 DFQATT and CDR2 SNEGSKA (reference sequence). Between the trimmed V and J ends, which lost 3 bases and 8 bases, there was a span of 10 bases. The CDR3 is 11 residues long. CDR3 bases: TGCAGTGCTAGGGCAGGGGCGGGCTACACCTTC. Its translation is CSARAGAGYTF.

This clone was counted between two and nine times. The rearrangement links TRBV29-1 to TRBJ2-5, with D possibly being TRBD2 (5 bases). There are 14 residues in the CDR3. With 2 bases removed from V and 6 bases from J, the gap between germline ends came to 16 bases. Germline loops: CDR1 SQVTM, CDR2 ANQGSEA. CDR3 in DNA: TGCAGCGTTGAAACGTTTAGAGAGGGAAAGACCCAGTACTTC. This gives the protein CSVETFREGKTQYF.

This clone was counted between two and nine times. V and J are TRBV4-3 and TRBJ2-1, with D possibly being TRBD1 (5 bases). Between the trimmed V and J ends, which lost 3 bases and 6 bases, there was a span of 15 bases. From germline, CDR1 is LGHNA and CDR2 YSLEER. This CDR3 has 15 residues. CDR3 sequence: CASSQDMSPINEQFF. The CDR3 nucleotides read TGCGCCAGCAGCCAGGACATGTCCCCCATCAATGAGCAGTTCTTC.

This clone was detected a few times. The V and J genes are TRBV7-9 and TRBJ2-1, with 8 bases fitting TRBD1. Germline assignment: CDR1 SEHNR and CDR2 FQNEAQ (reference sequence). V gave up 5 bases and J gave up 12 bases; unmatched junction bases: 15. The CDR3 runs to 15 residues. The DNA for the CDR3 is TGTGCCAGCAGCGAAGGACAGGGTAGGTCATATGTGCAGTTCTTC. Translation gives CASSEGQGRSYVQFF. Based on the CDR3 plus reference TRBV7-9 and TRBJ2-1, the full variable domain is DTGVSQNPRHKITKRGQNVTFRCDPISEHNRLYWYRQTLGQGPEFLTYFQNEAQLEKSRLLSDRFSAERPKGSFSTLEIQRTEQGDSAMYLCASSEGQGRSYVQFFGPGTRLTVL.

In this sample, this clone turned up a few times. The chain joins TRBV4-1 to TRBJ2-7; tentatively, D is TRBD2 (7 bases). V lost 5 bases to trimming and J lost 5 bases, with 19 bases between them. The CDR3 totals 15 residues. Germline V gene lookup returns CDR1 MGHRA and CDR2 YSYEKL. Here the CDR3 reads CASSRIGGGRDEQYF. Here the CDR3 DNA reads TGCGCCAGCAGCAGAATAGGGGGGGGCCGGGACGAGCAGTACTTC.

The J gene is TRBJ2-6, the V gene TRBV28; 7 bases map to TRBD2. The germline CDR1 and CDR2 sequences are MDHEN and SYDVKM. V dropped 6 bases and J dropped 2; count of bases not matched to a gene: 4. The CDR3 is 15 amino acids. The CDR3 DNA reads TGTGCCAGCAGGTCCGCGGGGGCTGGGGCCAACGTCCTGACTTTC. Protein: CASRSAGAGANVLTF.

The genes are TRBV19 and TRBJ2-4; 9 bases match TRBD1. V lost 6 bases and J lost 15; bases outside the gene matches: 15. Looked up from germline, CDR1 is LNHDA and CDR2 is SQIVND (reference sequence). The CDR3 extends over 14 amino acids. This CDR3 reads CASSDHVPGQGRYF. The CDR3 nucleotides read TGTGCCAGTAGCGACCACGTCCCGGGACAGGGACGGTACTTC.

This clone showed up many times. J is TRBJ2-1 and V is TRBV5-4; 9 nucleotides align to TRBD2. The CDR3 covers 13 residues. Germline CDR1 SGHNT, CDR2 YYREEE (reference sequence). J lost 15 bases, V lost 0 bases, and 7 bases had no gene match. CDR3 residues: CASSLAASGTRFF. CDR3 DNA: TGTGCCAGCAGCTTGGCGGCTAGCGGGACCAGGTTCTTC.

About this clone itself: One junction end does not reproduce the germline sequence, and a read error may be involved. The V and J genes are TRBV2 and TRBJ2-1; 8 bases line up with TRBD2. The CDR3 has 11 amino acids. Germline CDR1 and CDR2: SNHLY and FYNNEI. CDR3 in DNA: TGTGCCAGCACGATAGGACTAGCTCTTGTCTTC. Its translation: CASTIGLALVF.

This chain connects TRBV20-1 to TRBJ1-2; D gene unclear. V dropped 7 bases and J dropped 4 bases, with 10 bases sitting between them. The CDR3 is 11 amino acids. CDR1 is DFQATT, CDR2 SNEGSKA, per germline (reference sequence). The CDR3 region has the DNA TGCAGTGTAGATGTCTCCTATGGCTACACCTTC. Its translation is CSVDVSYGYTF.

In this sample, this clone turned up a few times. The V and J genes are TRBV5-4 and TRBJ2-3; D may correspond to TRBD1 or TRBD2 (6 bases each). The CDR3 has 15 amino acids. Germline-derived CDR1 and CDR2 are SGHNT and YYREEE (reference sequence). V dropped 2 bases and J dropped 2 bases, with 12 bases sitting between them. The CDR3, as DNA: TGTGCCAGCAGCTTAGGGGGGACTGACACAGATACGCAGTATTTT. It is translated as CASSLGGTDTDTQYF.

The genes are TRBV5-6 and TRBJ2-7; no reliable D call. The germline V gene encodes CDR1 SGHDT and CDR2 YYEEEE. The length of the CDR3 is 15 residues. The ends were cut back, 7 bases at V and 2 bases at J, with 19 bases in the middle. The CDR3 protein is CASPSPPKRPYEQYF. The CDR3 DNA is TGTGCCAGCCCCTCCCCCCCTAAGCGACCCTACGAGCAGTACTTC.

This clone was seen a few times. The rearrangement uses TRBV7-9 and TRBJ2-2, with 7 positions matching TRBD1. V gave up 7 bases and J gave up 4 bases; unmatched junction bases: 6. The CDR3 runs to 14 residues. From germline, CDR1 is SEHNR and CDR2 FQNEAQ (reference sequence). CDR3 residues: CASTSTGITGELFF. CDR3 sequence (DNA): TGTGCCAGCACCTCGACAGGGATCACCGGGGAGCTGTTTTTT.

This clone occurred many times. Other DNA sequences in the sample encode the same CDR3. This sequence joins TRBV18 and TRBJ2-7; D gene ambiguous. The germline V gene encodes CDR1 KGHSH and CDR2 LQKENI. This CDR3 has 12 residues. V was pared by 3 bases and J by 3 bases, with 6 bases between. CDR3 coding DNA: TGTGCCAGCTCACCTGTCGACTACGAGCAGTACTTC. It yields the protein CASSPVDYEQYF.